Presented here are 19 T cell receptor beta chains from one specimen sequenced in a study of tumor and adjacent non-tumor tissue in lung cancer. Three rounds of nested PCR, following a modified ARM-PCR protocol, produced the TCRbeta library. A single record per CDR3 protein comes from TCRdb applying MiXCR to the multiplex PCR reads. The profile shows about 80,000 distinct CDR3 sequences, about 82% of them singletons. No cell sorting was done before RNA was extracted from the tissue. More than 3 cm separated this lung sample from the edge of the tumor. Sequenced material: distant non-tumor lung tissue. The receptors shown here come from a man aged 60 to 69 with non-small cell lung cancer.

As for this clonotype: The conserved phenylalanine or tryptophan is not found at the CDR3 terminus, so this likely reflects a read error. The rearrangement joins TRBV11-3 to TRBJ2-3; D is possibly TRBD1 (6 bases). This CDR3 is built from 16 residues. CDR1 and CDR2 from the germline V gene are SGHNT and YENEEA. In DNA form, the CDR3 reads TGTGTCAGCAGCCTACTCGCGAGGGGGTACACAGATACGCAGTATTAT. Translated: CVSSLLARGYTDTQYY.

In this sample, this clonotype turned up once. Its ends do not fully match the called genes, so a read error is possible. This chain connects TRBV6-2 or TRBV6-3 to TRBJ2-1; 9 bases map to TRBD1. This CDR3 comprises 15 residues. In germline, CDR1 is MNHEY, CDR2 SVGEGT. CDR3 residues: CVSRTLGQGWHEKFF. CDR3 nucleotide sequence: TGTGTCAGCAGGACCTTGGGACAGGGATGGCATGAGAAGTTCTTC.

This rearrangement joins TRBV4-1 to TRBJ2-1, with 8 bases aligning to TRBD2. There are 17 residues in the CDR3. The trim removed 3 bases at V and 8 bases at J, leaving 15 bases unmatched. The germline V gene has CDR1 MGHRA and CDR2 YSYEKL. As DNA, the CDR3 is TGCGCCAGCAGCCATGGATCTACTAGCGGCCTATACGATGAGCAGTTCTTC. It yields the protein CASSHGSTSGLYDEQFF.

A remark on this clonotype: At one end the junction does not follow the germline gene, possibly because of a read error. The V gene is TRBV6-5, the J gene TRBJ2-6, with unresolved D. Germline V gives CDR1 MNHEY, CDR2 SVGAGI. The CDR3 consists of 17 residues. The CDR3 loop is CVSSPARASSGANVLTF. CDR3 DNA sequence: TGTGTCAGCAGCCCAGCGCGAGCCAGCTCTGGGGCCAACGTCCTGACTTTC.

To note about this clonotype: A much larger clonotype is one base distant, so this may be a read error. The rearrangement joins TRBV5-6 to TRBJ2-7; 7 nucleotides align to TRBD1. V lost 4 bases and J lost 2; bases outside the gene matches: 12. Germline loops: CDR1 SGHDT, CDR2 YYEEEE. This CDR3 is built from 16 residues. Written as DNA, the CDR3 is TGTGCCAGCAGCGTGGGGACAGCCAAAGGGGCCTACGAGCAGTACTTC. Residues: CASSVGTAKGAYEQYF.

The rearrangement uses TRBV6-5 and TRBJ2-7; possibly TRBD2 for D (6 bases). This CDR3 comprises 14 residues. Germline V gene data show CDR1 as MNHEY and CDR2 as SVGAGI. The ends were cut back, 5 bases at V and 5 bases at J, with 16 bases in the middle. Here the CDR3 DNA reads TGTGCCAGCAGTGCACGGGACTCTTGGGACGAGCAGTACTTC. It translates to CASSARDSWDEQYF.

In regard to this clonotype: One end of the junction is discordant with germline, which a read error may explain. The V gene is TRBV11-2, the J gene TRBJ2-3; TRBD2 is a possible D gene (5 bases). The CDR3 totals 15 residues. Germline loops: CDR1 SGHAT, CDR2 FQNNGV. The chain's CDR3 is CVSSSERGTRDTQYF. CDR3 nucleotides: TGTGTCAGCAGCTCAGAACGGGGTACAAGAGATACGCAGTATTTT.

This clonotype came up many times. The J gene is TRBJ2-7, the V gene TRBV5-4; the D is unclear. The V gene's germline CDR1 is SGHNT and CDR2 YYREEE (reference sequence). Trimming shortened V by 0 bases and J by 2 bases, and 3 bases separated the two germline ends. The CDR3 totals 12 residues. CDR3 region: CASSLAPYEQYF. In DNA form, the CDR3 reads TGTGCCAGCAGCTTGGCCCCCTACGAGCAGTACTTC.

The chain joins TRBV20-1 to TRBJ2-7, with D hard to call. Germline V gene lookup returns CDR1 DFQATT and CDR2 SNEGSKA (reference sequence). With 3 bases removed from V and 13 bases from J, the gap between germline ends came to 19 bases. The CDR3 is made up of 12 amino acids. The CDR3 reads CSASAVAYVHYF. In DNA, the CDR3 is TGCAGTGCTAGTGCGGTCGCCTACGTGCATTACTTC.

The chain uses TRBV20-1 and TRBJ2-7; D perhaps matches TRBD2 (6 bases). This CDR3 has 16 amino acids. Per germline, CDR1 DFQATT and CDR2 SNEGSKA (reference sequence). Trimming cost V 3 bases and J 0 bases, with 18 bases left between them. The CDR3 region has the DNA TGCAGTGCTAGGAGGTTAGCGGATACCCTCTCCTACGAGCAGTACTTC. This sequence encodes CSARRLADTLSYEQYF.

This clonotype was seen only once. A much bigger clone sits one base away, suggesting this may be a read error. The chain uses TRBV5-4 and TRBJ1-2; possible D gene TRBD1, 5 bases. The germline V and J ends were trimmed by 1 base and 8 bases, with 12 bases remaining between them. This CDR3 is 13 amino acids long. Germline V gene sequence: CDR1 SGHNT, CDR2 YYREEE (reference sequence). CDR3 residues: CASSLMGTRGYTF. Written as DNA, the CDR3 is TGTGCCAGCAGCTTGATGGGGACGCGGGGCTACACCTTC.

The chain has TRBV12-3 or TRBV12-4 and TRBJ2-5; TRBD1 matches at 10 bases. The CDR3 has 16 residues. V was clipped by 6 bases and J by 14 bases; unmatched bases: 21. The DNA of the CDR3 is TGTGCCAGCAGACCCAGACAGGGGGCTAACCGAGAGACCCGATACTTC. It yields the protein CASRPRQGANRETRYF.

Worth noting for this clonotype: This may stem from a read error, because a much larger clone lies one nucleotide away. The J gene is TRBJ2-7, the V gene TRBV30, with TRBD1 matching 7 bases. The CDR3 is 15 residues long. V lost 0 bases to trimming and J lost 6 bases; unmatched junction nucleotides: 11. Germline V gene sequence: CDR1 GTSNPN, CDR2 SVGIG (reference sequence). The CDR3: CAWSVIGIGGSEQYF. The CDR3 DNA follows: TGTGCCTGGAGTGTAATTGGGATAGGGGGCTCCGAGCAGTACTTC.

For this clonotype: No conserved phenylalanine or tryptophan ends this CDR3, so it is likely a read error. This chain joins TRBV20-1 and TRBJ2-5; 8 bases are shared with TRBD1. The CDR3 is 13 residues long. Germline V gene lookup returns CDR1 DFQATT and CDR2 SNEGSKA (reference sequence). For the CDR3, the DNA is TGCAGTGCTAGAACCGGACAGGGAGAGATCCAGTACTTA. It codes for CSARTGQGEIQYL.

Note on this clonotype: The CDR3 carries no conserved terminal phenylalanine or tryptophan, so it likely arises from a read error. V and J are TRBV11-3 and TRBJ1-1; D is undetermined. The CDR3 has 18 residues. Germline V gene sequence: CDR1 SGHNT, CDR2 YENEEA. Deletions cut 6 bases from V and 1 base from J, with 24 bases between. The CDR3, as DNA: TGTGCCAGCAGTCTAACGCCGAATCTGTATGGTCGGAACACTGAAGCTTTCTTA. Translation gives CASSLTPNLYGRNTEAFL.

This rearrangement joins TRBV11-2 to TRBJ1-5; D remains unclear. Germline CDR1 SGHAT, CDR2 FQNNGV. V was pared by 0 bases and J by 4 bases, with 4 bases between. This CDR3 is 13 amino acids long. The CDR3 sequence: CASSLDRNQPQHF. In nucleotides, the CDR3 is TGTGCCAGCAGCTTAGACAGGAATCAGCCCCAGCATTTT.

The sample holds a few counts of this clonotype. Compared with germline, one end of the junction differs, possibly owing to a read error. CDR3 DNA sequence: TGTGCCAGCAGTTCTAGTCCAGGCACCTGGGAGCTGTTTTTT. Amino acids: CASSSSPGTWELFF. V is TRBV6-4 and J is TRBJ2-2; unclear D gene. The germline V gene has CDR1 MRHNA and CDR2 SNTAGT. This CDR3 has 14 amino acids.

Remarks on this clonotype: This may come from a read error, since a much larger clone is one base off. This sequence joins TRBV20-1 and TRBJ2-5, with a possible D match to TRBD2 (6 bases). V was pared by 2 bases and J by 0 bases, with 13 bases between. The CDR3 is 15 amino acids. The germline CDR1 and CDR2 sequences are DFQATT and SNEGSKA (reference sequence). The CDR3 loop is CSARYWEADQETQYF. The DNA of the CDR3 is TGCAGTGCTAGATACTGGGAGGCAGACCAAGAGACCCAGTACTTC.

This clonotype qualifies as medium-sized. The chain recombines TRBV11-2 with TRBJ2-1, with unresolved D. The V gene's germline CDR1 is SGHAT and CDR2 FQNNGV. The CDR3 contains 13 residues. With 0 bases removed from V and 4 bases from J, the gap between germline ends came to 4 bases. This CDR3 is CASSLERYNEQFF. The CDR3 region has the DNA TGTGCCAGCAGCTTAGAACGTTACAATGAGCAGTTCTTC.